The T cell receptor (beta chain) described here comes from a study of beta chain features in type 1 diabetes (dated by TCRdb to the late 2010s). Context from the whole study: Mean age, gender distribution, total cell number and subset yield did not differ between patients and healthy donors. Across all samples, around 100 million sorted cells were examined, and cell number per subset correlated strongly with RNA yield. In the study, recently diagnosed type 1 diabetes patients and matched healthy donors were compared on the TCRB repertoires of their sorted circulating CD4+ T cell subsets. Whereas all 30 or so donors provided naive and central memory subsets, regulatory and stem cell-like memory subsets were isolated from just 8 patients and about 8 healthy donors.

The entire amount of isolated RNA was reverse transcribed using the High Capacity cDNA Reverse Transcription Kit, so the sequenced TCRB transcripts were expressed ones. Naive, central memory and regulatory T cell samples underwent deep immunoSEQ sequencing, averaging about 3.57 million total reads per sample. Sorted cells were lysed in RLT buffer, and RNA was extracted using DNase-treated RNeasy Micro or Mini kits according to cell number. To prevent cross-contamination, every cell subset was processed on its own, while patient and healthy donor samples were processed together. The immunoSEQ multiplex PCR was used to amplify TCRB sequences from cDNA, generating 87-bp fragments that spanned the CDR3 region. Amplicons were sequenced on the Illumina HiSeq platform. The authors' pipeline ran thus. Synthetic template baselines were used to correct PCR bias computationally, reads within Hamming distance 2 were collapsed, and singletons that could not be merged were discarded. Reads were aligned against IMGT to assign V, D and J genes, CDR3 length and insertions or deletions at six rearrangement sites. Within each subset, clonotype counts were normalized to sorted cell number, and only after that were true diversity and Gini coefficients computed with the tcR R package. The overlap coefficient, calculated on TCRB nucleotide sequences, was used to measure repertoire sharing. Out-of-frame TCRB sequences from naive cells were analyzed to stand in for the pre-selection repertoire. TCRdb carries this immuneACCESS record with in-frame sequences only. Its versions omit some clonotypes, under half of them owing to an unresolved V gene in the studies checked, with the rest unexplained. The V and J calls and the clone size are those of that table, but D and trimming were determined from the DNA. The sample includes 300,000 to 450,000 clones, with roughly 12% observed a single time. The ten largest clones represent 0.008% to 0.011% of the sample.

A single peripheral blood draw of roughly 0.11 L on average was collected from each donor into heparinised tubes. A BD FACSAria II and a panel including CD45RO, CCR7, CD25, CD127, CD95 and CD27 were used to sort naive, central memory, regulatory and stem cell-like memory CD4+ T cells. All sorted populations exceeded 95% purity. PBMCs were separated immediately by Lymphoprep density gradient centrifugation and were stained directly, without being cultured. So that batch effects would be minimized, each experiment stained and sorted samples in pairs, pairing one healthy donor with one patient. Turning to this clone: What antigen it recognizes has not been identified. The sample holds no much larger clone one base away, and base qualities are not on file.

The germline V gene (reference sequence) provides CDR1 LNHDA and CDR2 SQIVND. Relative to germline, V is 5 bases shorter and J is 10 bases shorter, with 12 bases between their ends. Including cysteine and phenylalanine, the CDR3 has 12 amino acids. Kept here is only the CDR3 DNA, which spans 36 bases and is read in frame from base 1. Broader findings and caveats from the paper: In all four CD4+ subsets, TCRB CDR3 length was moderately but significantly shorter in type 1 diabetes patients. At VDJ recombination sites, type 1 diabetes patients had fewer insertions and more deleted nucleotides, which implies abnormalities in thymic rearrangement. Sequencing cDNA rather than genomic DNA could over-represent highly expressing activated cells, although activation and CD3 levels did not differ between groups. Naive, central memory and regulatory TCRB repertoires appeared to be more alike among patients than among healthy donors. Shorter templates might be favored by PCR, yet because patient and control samples were amplified and corrected together, any such skew would affect both groups equally. HLA sub-analyses involved small numbers of individuals, so any influence of HLA type on TCRB rearrangement remained unresolved.

The clonotype originates from a woman younger than 30 with type 1 diabetes. The sequenced sample consisted of naive CD4+ T cells from blood. According to the study, the label for this sample's cell subset or site signals: true naive CD4+ T cells. The sequence joins TRBV19 to TRBJ2-1; the D gene cannot be named for sure. Read as DNA, the sequence is TGTGCCAGTAGTCCGCTGTTTGAGGAGCAGTTCTTC. Its translation is CASSPLFEEQFF.